This T cell receptor (beta chain) came from a study of blood T cell repertoires in COVID-19. Whole-study context: Samples representing acute and convalescent COVID-19 were sourced from the United States, Italy and Spain.

In its sample, this clone was seen a few times. J was trimmed by 0 bases and V by 0 bases; bases with no gene match: 10. In germline, CDR1 is SGHDT, CDR2 YYEEEE. The CDR3 has 19 residues. Assay used: immunoSEQ multiplex PCR; TCRdb lists only in-frame clones, some missing. The sample includes under 55,000 clones, 88% of them seen just once. This rearrangement joins TRBV5-6 to TRBJ1-5, with 9 bases that match TRBD1. Source material: peripheral blood. The origin of this receptor is a human donor in a cohort sampled during active COVID-19. CDR3 in amino acids: CASSLAWGQGSDSNQPQHF. As DNA, the CDR3 is TGTGCCAGCAGCTTGGCTTGGGGACAGGGATCCGATAGCAATCAGCCCCAGCATTTT.